This T cell receptor (beta chain) was captured by sequencing in a study of spatial heterogeneity in lung cancer. TCRdb redid the calling of the 5' RACE reads with MiXCR, one entry per CDR3 protein. The sample has roughly 5,000 distinct CDR3 sequences, 2.9% seen once. CDR3 size: 13 residues. V was pared by 4 bases and J by 9 bases, with 13 bases between. In germline, CDR1 is SQVTM, CDR2 ANQGSEA. The time point here: sample taken at primary tumor resection. This clonotype showed up many times. The sample in question was normal lung tissue next to the tumor, obtained at surgery. This clonotype was sampled from a male donor with early-stage non-small cell lung cancer. The chain links TRBV29-1 to TRBJ1-6; D is uncertain. The CDR3, as DNA: TGCAGCGTTGGCGACGGGCCGTCTTCACCCCTCCACTTT. This sequence encodes CSVGDGPSSPLHF.